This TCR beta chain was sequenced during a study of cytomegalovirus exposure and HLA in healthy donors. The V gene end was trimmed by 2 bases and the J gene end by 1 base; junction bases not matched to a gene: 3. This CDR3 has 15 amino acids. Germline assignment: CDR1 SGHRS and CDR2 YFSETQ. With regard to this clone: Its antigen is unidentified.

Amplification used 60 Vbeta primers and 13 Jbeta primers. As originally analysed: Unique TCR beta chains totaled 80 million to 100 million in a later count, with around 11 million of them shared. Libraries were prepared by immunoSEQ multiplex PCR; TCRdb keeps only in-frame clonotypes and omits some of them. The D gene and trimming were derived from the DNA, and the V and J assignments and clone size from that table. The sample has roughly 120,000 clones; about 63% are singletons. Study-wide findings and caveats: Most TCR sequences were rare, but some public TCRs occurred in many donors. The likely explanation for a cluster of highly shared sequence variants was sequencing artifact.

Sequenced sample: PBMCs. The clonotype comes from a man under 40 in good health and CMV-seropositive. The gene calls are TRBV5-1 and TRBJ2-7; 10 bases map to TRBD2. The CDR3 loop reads CASSFSGRGSYEQYF. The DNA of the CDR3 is TGCGCCAGCAGCTTCAGCGGGAGGGGGTCCTACGAGCAGTACTTC. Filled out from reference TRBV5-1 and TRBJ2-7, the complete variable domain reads KAGVTQTPRYLIKTRGQQVTLSCSPISGHRSVSWYQQTPGQGLQFLFEYFSETQRNKGNFPGRFSGRQFSNSRSEMNVSTLELGDSALYLCASSFSGRGSYEQYFGPGTRLTVT.